In its sample, the clone carrying this T cell receptor (beta chain) was seen a few times. Its antigen remains unknown. This CDR3 is 16 amino acids long. This sample stems from a study of early T cells in non-severe SARS-CoV-2 infection. Looking at the study overall: Unsorted whole blood bulk RNA was sequenced, with unpaired chains.

cDNA molecules, individually, were tagged with unique molecular identifiers. Via MiXCR, TCRdb re-called the 5' RACE reads, giving one row per CDR3 protein. The table has 35,000 to 40,000 distinct CDR3 sequences, 5.8% seen once. Study-wide results and limits: Private and CD4 specificities were missed by VDJdb matching, skewed to anti-spike CD8.

This TCR was recovered from an adult who was a healthcare worker with PCR-confirmed SARS-CoV-2 infection or an uninfected control (not recorded which). The sample consisted of whole blood. The chain links TRBV3-2 to TRBJ2-6; the table gives TRBD1 as D, unverified against the DNA. TRBV3-2 is marked as a pseudogene. Here the CDR3 reads CASSPSRGPGANVLTF. The DNA for the CDR3 is TGTGCCAGCAGCCCTAGCCGGGGGCCTGGGGCCAACGTCCTGACTTTC.